One and the same sample provided the 18 T cell receptor beta chains below, sequenced in a study of blood T cell repertoires in COVID-19 (dated by TCRdb to about 2020). The library was prepared using the immunoSEQ multiplex PCR assay. TCRdb retrieved this table from immuneACCESS and kept in-frame rearrangements only. Not all clones are present; in checked studies, unresolved V genes account for under half, and no reason is known for the remainder. This sample gives 150,000 to 200,000 clones in total; over 75% of them show up just once. The ten biggest clones cover approximately 11% of the sample. What was sequenced was peripheral blood. Source of these receptors: a man aged 60 to 75 with active or convalescent COVID-19.

The chain links TRBV9 to TRBJ2-5; 11 positions agree with TRBD2. The V and J ends lost 2 bases and 5 bases, in that order; junction bases with no gene match: 11. CDR3 length equals 17 residues. Germline V gives CDR1 SGDLS, CDR2 YYNGEE. The CDR3: CASSVGLAGGHEETQYF. The CDR3 bases are TGTGCCAGCAGCGTCGGGCTAGCGGGGGGTCATGAGGAGACCCAGTACTTC.

V is TRBV6-5 and J is TRBJ2-7; the D gene is possibly TRBD2 (6 bases). Germline CDR1 is MNHEY and CDR2 is SVGAGI. V lost 2 bases and J 5 bases, leaving 16 bases between the germline ends. The CDR3 spans 15 residues. The CDR3 protein is CASSYGGAQRDEQYF. DNA of the CDR3: TGTGCCAGCAGTTACGGCGGGGCCCAAAGGGACGAGCAGTACTTC.

This rearrangement joins TRBV7-3 to TRBJ2-1; TRBD1 aligns across 12 bases. CDR1 SGHTA and CDR2 FQGTGA come from the germline V gene. V lost 3 bases, J lost 9 bases, and 6 bases stayed unmatched. The CDR3 loop spans 15 amino acids. The CDR3 nucleotides are TGTGCCAGCAGCTTTCAGGGACAGGGGGCTGGTGAGCAGTTCTTC. Its protein is CASSFQGQGAGEQFF.

V is TRBV5-1 and J is TRBJ2-3, with TRBD1 as a possible D gene (5 bases). V was pared by 3 bases and J by 4 bases, with 18 bases between. Looked up from germline, CDR1 is SGHRS and CDR2 is YFSETQ. This CDR3 has 16 residues. The CDR3 spells CASSSSDTMVADTQYF. The CDR3 bases are TGCGCCAGCAGCTCGTCGGACACCATGGTCGCAGATACGCAGTATTTT.

This chain connects TRBV6-6 to TRBJ2-3; TRBD2 matches at 12 bases. This CDR3 has 16 residues. V trimming: 6 bases; J trimming: 2 bases; junction bases outside the gene matches: 6. Germline V gene lookup returns CDR1 MNHNY and CDR2 SVGAGI (reference sequence). CDR3 DNA sequence: TGTGCCAGCAGGCAACGACTAGCGGGAGACACAGATACGCAGTATTTT. Amino acids: CASRQRLAGDTDTQYF.

The chain employs TRBV6-1 and TRBJ2-7; 13 bases are shared with TRBD2. This CDR3 is 16 amino acids long. Germline V CDR1 and CDR2: MNHNS, SASEGT. The J segment lost 6 bases and the V segment lost 1 base, leaving 6 bases of the junction unmatched. The CDR3 sequence is CASSEELAGGPPEQYF. As DNA, the CDR3 is TGTGCCAGCAGTGAAGAACTAGCGGGGGGGCCCCCCGAGCAGTACTTC.

Of note for this clone: At one boundary the junction diverges from the germline segment, which might be a read error. The chain uses TRBV7-2 and TRBJ2-2; no clear D. Looked up from germline, CDR1 is SGHTA and CDR2 is FQGNSA. The CDR3 runs to 13 residues. CDR3 protein: CASSLFNSGELFF. CDR3 DNA sequence: TGTGCCAGCAGCTTATTTAACAGCGGGGAGCTGTTTTTT.

The V gene is TRBV5-5, the J gene TRBJ1-6; 7 nucleotides align to TRBD1. Losses at the gene ends were 4 bases for V and 4 bases for J; bases not matched to a gene: 5. CDR1 SGHKS and CDR2 YYEKEE come from the germline V gene (reference sequence). This CDR3 is built from 15 residues. CDR3 nucleotide sequence: TGTGCCAGCAGCCGACAGGGAACGTATAATTCACCCCTCCACTTT. Its translation: CASSRQGTYNSPLHF.

This clone showed up just once. The rearrangement uses TRBV10-3 and TRBJ2-1; 10 bases are a match to TRBD2. Looked up from germline, CDR1 is ENHRY and CDR2 is SYGVKD. There are 18 residues in the CDR3. Losses at the gene ends were 7 bases for V and 0 bases for J; bases not matched to a gene: 12. The CDR3 DNA follows: TGTGCCATCACCGGACTAGCGGAGGGGGGCGGCTCCTACAATGAGCAGTTCTTC. This codes for CAITGLAEGGGSYNEQFF.

The rearrangement joins TRBV2 to TRBJ1-1; D may be TRBD1 (5 bases). The CDR3 is 14 residues long. The ends were cut back, 6 bases at V and 5 bases at J, with 16 bases in the middle. The germline V gene encodes CDR1 SNHLY and CDR2 FYNNEI. This chain's CDR3 is CASRETAQNTEAFF. In DNA, the CDR3 is TGTGCCAGCAGGGAGACAGCACAGAATACTGAAGCTTTCTTT. Supplemented by reference TRBV2 and TRBJ1-1, the full variable domain reads EPEVTQTPSHQVTQMGQEVILRCVPISNHLYFYWYRQILGQKVEFLVSFYNNEISEKSEIFDDQFSVERPDGSNFTLKIRSTKLEDSAMYFCASRETAQNTEAFFGQGTRLTVV.

CDR3 region: CASSLLGRALGEAFF. The CDR3 bases are TGTGCCAGCAGTTTATTGGGCAGGGCGTTAGGGGAAGCTTTCTTT. V gene TRBV28 combines with J gene TRBJ1-1, with D possibly matching TRBD1 (5 bases). The CDR3 loop spans 15 amino acids. Trimming pared 1 base from V and 8 bases from J, leaving 17 bases between. The germline CDR1 and CDR2 sequences are MDHEN and SYDVKM.

The genes are TRBV29-1 and TRBJ2-7; 11 positions agree with TRBD2. This CDR3 is built from 12 residues. Trimming removed 6 bases from V and 4 bases from J; junction bases left unmatched: 2. Germline V gene sequence: CDR1 SQVTM, CDR2 ANQGSEA. DNA of the CDR3: TGCAGCGTAGGGACTAGCGGATACGAGCAGTACTTC. The encoded protein is CSVGTSGYEQYF.

The chain links TRBV2 to TRBJ1-5; D call uncertain. CDR1 is SNHLY, CDR2 FYNNEI, per germline. The CDR3 covers 15 residues. Trimming took off 1 base at V and 0 bases at J, with 7 bases between the two ends. CDR3 region: CASSEGGHSNQPQHF. For the CDR3, the DNA is TGTGCCAGCAGTGAAGGAGGTCATAGCAATCAGCCCCAGCATTTT.

V and J are TRBV15 and TRBJ2-7, with 9 bases aligning to TRBD2. V lost 7 bases, J lost 0 bases, and 19 bases stayed unmatched. This CDR3 is built from 19 residues. Germline assignment: CDR1 LNHNV and CDR2 YYDKDF (reference sequence). For the CDR3, the DNA is TGTGCCACCACCCGGTCCCGTGGCGGGAGGGCCCCGAGCTCCTACGAGCAGTACTTC. The encoded protein is CATTRSRGGRAPSSYEQYF. The full variable domain, rest sourced from reference TRBV15 and TRBJ2-7, is DAMVIQNPRYQVTQFGKPVTLSCSQTLNHNVMYWYQQKSSQAPKLLFHYYDKDFNNEADTPDNFQSRRPNTSFCFLDIRSPGLGDTAMYLCATTRSRGGRAPSSYEQYFGPGTRLTVT.

The chain combines TRBV28 with TRBJ2-1; 7 nucleotides line up with TRBD1. After removal of 3 bases from V and 4 bases from J, the junction contained 6 bases not matched to a gene. Germline values: CDR1 MDHEN, CDR2 SYDVKM. The CDR3 runs 15 residues. CDR3 region: CASSFLGQKYNEQFF. CDR3 nucleotides: TGTGCCAGCAGTTTTCTGGGACAGAAATACAATGAGCAGTTCTTC.

This clone was seen a handful of times. The chain recombines TRBV2 with TRBJ2-5, with a possible D match to TRBD2 (5 bases). The V gene lost 9 bases and the J gene lost 2 bases, with 22 bases spanning the gap. This CDR3 has 16 amino acids. Germline V gene lookup returns CDR1 SNHLY and CDR2 FYNNEI. In nucleotides, the CDR3 is TGTGCCAGTAACTGGCTCGGAGGTCTCCAACAAGAGACCCAGTACTTC. It translates to CASNWLGGLQQETQYF.

The chain couples TRBV5-1 to TRBJ2-7; D perhaps matches TRBD2 (5 bases). The CDR3 sequence is 14 residues long. Germline V gene lookup returns CDR1 SGHRS and CDR2 YFSETQ. Trimming removed 1 base at V and 5 bases at J, with 13 bases between. This CDR3 is CASSLRGGDDEQYF. The CDR3 DNA is TGCGCCAGCAGCTTGCGGGGTGGAGACGACGAGCAGTACTTC.

This clone was counted once. This chain uses TRBV7-8 with TRBJ2-1; 10 nucleotides line up with TRBD2. With V trimmed by 6 bases and J by 10 bases, 12 bases remained unmatched. This CDR3 has 15 amino acids. CDR1 is SGHVS, CDR2 FQNEAQ, per germline. CDR3 in DNA: TGTGCCAGCAGAGCCGGGGAGCGGGGGGGCCGGGAGCAGTTCTTC. Protein: CASRAGERGGREQFF.